One and the same sample provided the 8 T cell receptor beta chains below, sequenced in a study of PD-1 blockade in classical Hodgkin lymphoma. TCRdb's table, derived via immunoSEQ multiplex PCR, lists solely in-frame clones and lacks some. The sample shows 25,000 to 35,000 clones, over 55% of them seen only once. All patients relapsed after autologous stem cell transplantation, and brentuximab vedotin exposure varied. The source material was peripheral blood mononuclear cells (PBMCs), sampled before the second cycle of nivolumab. The receptors were gathered from a human donor with classical Hodgkin lymphoma.

The rearrangement links TRBV4-1 to TRBJ1-1; D is unresolved. The V end was cut by 5 bases, the J end by 1 base, with 17 bases between. Germline V gene lookup returns CDR1 MGHRA and CDR2 YSYEKL. This CDR3 region has 16 residues. Here the CDR3 reads CASSSQSGFPNTEAFF. CDR3 coding DNA: TGCGCCAGCAGCTCTCAAAGCGGGTTTCCGAACACTGAAGCTTTCTTT.

The table lists this clone with a few counts. The J gene is TRBJ1-6, the V gene TRBV28; D call uncertain. CDR1 MDHEN and CDR2 SYDVKM come from the germline V gene. V was clipped by 2 bases and J by 4 bases, with 6 bases between them. This CDR3 has 14 residues. In DNA, the CDR3 is TGTGCCAGCAGTTTACCGTCTTATAATTCACCCCTCCACTTT. Protein: CASSLPSYNSPLHF.

V usage is TRBV4-3 and J usage is TRBJ1-5, with TRBD1 matching over 10 bases. Germline V lookup: CDR1 LGHNA, CDR2 YSLEER. This CDR3 has 13 residues. Trimming at V came to 3 bases and at J to 16 bases, leaving 9 bases not matched to a gene. The CDR3 sequence is CASSQNEGQGLHF. The CDR3 bases are TGCGCCAGCAGCCAGAATGAGGGACAGGGGCTTCATTTT.

This clone was counted once. The chain couples TRBV6-1 to TRBJ2-1; 9 nucleotides agree with TRBD1. Germline V gene sequence: CDR1 MNHNS, CDR2 SASEGT. Unmatched junction bases numbered 7, after V lost 5 bases and J lost 5 bases. CDR3 length: 15 amino acids. CDR3 sequence reads: CASSPRQGVHNEQFF. The CDR3, as DNA: TGTGCCAGCAGTCCTAGACAGGGGGTGCACAATGAGCAGTTCTTC.

This clone was detected only once. The chain joins TRBV2 to TRBJ2-7; 7 bases are shared with TRBD1. The CDR3 contains 15 residues. Germline CDR1 SNHLY, CDR2 FYNNEI. Germline trimming cut 2 bases from V and 4 bases from J; bases unmatched to any gene: 8. The CDR3 loop is CASSETRGPRYEQYF. CDR3 sequence (DNA): TGTGCCAGCAGTGAAACGAGGGGGCCAAGATACGAGCAGTACTTC. Filled out from reference TRBV2 and TRBJ2-7, the complete variable domain reads EPEVTQTPSHQVTQMGQEVILRCVPISNHLYFYWYRQILGQKVEFLVSFYNNEISEKSEIFDDQFSVERPDGSNFTLKIRSTKLEDSAMYFCASSETRGPRYEQYFGPGTRLTVT.

This clone was picked up a small number of times. The chain's CDR3 is CASSRAILGNEQFF. The CDR3 DNA reads TGTGCCAGCAGTAGGGCAATCCTGGGCAATGAGCAGTTCTTC. The rearrangement links TRBV7-8 to TRBJ2-1; D uncertain. The CDR3 totals 14 residues. Per the germline V gene, CDR1 is SGHVS and CDR2 is FQNEAQ. The V end was cut by 6 bases, the J end by 6 bases, with 15 bases between.

This chain joins TRBV11-1 and TRBJ2-2; D may be TRBD2 (6 bases). Looked up from germline, CDR1 is SGHAT and CDR2 is FQDESV (reference sequence). The ends were cut back, 6 bases at V and 1 base at J, with 15 bases in the middle. This CDR3 comprises 16 residues. For the CDR3, the DNA is TGTGCCAGCAGTCCCTCGGGGCGGGGGAACACCGGGGAGCTGTTTTTT. Translating gives CASSPSGRGNTGELFF.

This clone was picked up a small number of times. This chain joins TRBV4-3 and TRBJ1-6; possibly TRBD1 for D (6 bases). Germline V gene lookup returns CDR1 LGHNA and CDR2 YSLEER. The V end was cut by 0 bases, the J end by 6 bases, with 9 bases between. There are 15 residues in the CDR3. The CDR3 coding sequence is TGCGCCAGCAGCCAAGATCAACAGGGTAATTCACCCCTCCACTTT. This encodes CASSQDQQGNSPLHF.